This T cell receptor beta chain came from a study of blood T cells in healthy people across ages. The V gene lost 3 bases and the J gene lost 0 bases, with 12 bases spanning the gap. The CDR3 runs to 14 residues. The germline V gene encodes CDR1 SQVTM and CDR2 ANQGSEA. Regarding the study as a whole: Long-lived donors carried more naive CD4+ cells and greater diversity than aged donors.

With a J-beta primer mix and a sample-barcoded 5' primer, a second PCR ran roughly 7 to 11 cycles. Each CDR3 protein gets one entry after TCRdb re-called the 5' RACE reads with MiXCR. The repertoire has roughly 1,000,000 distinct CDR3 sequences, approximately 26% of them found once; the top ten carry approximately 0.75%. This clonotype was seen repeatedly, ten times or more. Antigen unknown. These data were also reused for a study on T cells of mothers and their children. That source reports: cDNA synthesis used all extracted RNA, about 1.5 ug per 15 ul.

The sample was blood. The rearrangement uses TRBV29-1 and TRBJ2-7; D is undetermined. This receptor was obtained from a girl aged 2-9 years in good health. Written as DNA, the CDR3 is TGCAGCGTTGAGGGCCTCGAGAGCTCCTACGAGCAGTACTTC. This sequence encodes CSVEGLESSYEQYF.